The 7 T cell receptor beta chains in this list originate from one sample, sequenced in a study of regulatory T cells in long-lasting Graves disease. The time point is: newly diagnosed GD, antithyroid drugs for less than 3 months. From PBMCs, RNA was extracted and then used to make the TCR library. The TCR beta library used iRepertoire HTBI primers with Arm-PCR amplification of CDR3. TCRdb analysed the multiplex PCR reads with MiXCR anew, one entry per CDR3 protein. The sample includes about 400,000 distinct CDR3 sequences, about 14% of them seen just once. The starting material was peripheral blood mononuclear cells (PBMCs), obtained at new diagnosis, from a patient treated with antithyroid drugs. The receptors stem from a female donor with Graves disease.

The rearrangement uses TRBV5-1 and TRBJ1-1; D is unclear. V was pared by 0 bases and J by 0 bases, with 6 bases between. Germline values: CDR1 SGHRS, CDR2 YFSETQ. The CDR3 contains 14 residues. The CDR3 DNA reads TGCGCCAGCAGCTTGGCAGAAATGAACACTGAAGCTTTCTTT. Its translation: CASSLAEMNTEAFF. The variable domain in full, with the rest retrieved from reference TRBV5-1 and TRBJ1-1, is KAGVTQTPRYLIKTRGQQVTLSCSPISGHRSVSWYQQTPGQGLQFLFEYFSETQRNKGNFPGRFSGRQFSNSRSEMNVSTLELGDSALYLCASSLAEMNTEAFFGQGTRLTVV.

Many counts were recorded for this clonotype. The CDR3 region is CASSPKRAGEEKLFF. DNA of the CDR3: TGTGCCAGCAGCCCTAAACGGGCAGGGGAGGAAAAACTGTTTTTT. The gene calls are TRBV3-1 and TRBJ1-4; maybe TRBD1 (6 bases). Trimming left V 4 bases short and J 8 bases short, with 17 bases between. Germline CDR1 is LGHDT and CDR2 is YNNKEL (reference sequence). The CDR3 sequence is 15 residues long.

This clonotype was picked up many times. The chain has TRBV4-3 and TRBJ2-7; 7 bases match TRBD2. The CDR3 totals 17 residues. V lost 1 base to trimming and J lost 8 bases; unmatched junction nucleotides: 17. Germline V gene data show CDR1 as LGHNA and CDR2 as YSLEER. CDR3 region: CASSQGPSRDYLSQQYF. The CDR3 bases are TGCGCCAGCAGCCAAGGCCCCTCGAGGGACTACCTCTCCCAGCAGTACTTC.

The sample holds a few counts of this clonotype. The chain joins TRBV4-3 to TRBJ1-1, with D unclear. In germline, CDR1 is LGHNA, CDR2 YSLEER. Trimming stripped 0 bases from V and 6 bases from J, with 11 bases between. This CDR3 is 14 amino acids long. The CDR3 DNA is TGCGCCAGCAGCCAAGATCCCCGCCGGGCTGAAGCTTTCTTT. This translates into CASSQDPRRAEAFF.

The V and J genes are TRBV20-1 and TRBJ1-1; the D gene is possibly TRBD1 (5 bases). This CDR3 is 13 amino acids long. The V gene's germline CDR1 is DFQATT and CDR2 SNEGSKA (reference sequence). V was clipped by 2 bases and J by 1 base, with 8 bases between them. CDR3 sequence: CSARSGRNTEAFF. CDR3 coding DNA: TGCAGTGCTAGATCAGGGCGGAACACTGAAGCTTTCTTT.

This clonotype was counted ten times or more. The CDR3 sequence: CASSPPSGANTGELFF. The CDR3 DNA reads as TGTGCCAGCAGCCCCCCTAGCGGAGCGAACACCGGGGAGCTGTTTTTT. The chain combines TRBV7-2 with TRBJ2-2; the match to TRBD2 covers 7 bases. Germline loops: CDR1 SGHTA, CDR2 FQGNSA. This CDR3 has 16 amino acids. Trimming at V came to 5 bases and at J to 0 bases, leaving 6 bases not matched to a gene.

This clonotype came up many times. V is TRBV6-2 or TRBV6-3 and J is TRBJ2-5; 7 bases are a match to TRBD1. Germline-derived CDR1 and CDR2 are MNHEY and SVGEGT. V lost 6 bases to trimming and J lost 5 bases; unmatched junction nucleotides: 6. This CDR3 region has 13 residues. CDR3 sequence: CASRNRGWETQYF. The CDR3 DNA follows: TGTGCCAGCAGGAACAGGGGTTGGGAGACCCAGTACTTC.